The T cell receptor (beta chain) described here comes from a study of regulatory T cells in long-lasting Graves disease. Time point defined: newly diagnosed GD, antithyroid drugs for less than 3 months. Isolated PBMC RNA provided the starting material for the TCR library. Trimming left V 5 bases short and J 3 bases short, with 11 bases between. CDR1 is SGHTA and CDR2 is FQGTGA in the germline V gene. There are 13 residues in the CDR3. Investigators prepared the TCR beta libraries by applying iRepertoire HTBI primers and Arm-PCR of CDR3 regions. TCRdb ran MiXCR on the multiplex PCR reads and lists one entry per CDR3 protein. Here the sample spans 350,000 to 500,000 distinct CDR3 sequences, 14% being singletons. This sample was shared with a second study, whose subject was T cells in Graves' hyperthyroidism and ophthalmopathy. From that paper: Also found in blood were most expanded thyroid clonotypes above 0.001.

V usage is TRBV7-3 and J usage is TRBJ2-7, with D possibly TRBD1 on 6 matching bases. The specimen comprised peripheral blood mononuclear cells (PBMCs), sampled at new diagnosis, from a patient treated with antithyroid drugs. The receptor was isolated from a woman between 50 and 59 years old with Graves disease. The CDR3 here is CASSRAGDYEQYF. Here the CDR3 DNA reads TGTGCCAGCAGCCGGGCAGGGGACTACGAGCAGTACTTC.